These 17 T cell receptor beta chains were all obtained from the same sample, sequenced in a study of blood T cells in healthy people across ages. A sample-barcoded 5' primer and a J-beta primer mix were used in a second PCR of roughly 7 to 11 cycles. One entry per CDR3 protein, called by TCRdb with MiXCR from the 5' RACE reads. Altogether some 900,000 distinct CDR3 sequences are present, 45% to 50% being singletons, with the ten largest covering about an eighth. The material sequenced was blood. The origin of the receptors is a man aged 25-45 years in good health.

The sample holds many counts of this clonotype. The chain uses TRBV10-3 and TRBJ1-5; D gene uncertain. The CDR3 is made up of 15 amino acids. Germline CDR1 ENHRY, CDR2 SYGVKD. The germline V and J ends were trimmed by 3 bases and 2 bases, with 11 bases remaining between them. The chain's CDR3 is CAISDPGSGNQPQHF. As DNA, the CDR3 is TGTGCCATCAGTGACCCGGGTAGCGGCAATCAGCCCCAGCATTTT.

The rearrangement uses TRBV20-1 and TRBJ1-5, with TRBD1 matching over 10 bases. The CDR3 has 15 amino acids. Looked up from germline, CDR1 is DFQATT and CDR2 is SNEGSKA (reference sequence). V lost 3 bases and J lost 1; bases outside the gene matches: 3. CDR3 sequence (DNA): TGCAGTGCTAGTGAGACAGGGGGCAGCAATCAGCCCCAGCATTTT. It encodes CSASETGGSNQPQHF.

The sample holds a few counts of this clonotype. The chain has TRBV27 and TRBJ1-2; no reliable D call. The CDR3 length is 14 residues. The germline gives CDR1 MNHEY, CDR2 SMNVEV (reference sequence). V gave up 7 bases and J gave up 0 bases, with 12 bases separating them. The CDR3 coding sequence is TGTGCCAGCACCCCTCATGGGGCTAACTATGGCTACACCTTC. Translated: CASTPHGANYGYTF.

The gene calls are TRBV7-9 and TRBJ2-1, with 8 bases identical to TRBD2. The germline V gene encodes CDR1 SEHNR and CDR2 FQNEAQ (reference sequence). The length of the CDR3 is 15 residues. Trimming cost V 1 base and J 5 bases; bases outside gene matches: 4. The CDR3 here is CASSLGVAGNNEQFF. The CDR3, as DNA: TGTGCCAGCAGCTTAGGCGTAGCGGGGAACAATGAGCAGTTCTTC.

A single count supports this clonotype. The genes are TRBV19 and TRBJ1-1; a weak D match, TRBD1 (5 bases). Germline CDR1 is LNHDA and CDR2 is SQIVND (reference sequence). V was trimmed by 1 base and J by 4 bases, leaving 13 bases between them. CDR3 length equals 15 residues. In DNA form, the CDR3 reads TGTGCCAGTAGTATAGGGGGGGTAATAGGCACTGAAGCTTTCTTT. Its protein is CASSIGGVIGTEAFF.

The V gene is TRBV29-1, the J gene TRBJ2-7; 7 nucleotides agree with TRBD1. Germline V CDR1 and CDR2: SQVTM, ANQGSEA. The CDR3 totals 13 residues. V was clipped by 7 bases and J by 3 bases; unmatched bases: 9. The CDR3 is CSALGQAGYEQYF. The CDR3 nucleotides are TGCAGCGCCCTCGGACAGGCCGGCTACGAGCAGTACTTC.

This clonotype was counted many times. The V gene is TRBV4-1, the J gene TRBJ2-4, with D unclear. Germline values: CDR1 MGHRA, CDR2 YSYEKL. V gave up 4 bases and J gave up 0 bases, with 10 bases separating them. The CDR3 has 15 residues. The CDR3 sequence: CASSPPAVAKNIQYF. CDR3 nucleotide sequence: TGCGCCAGCAGCCCCCCCGCGGTAGCCAAAAACATTCAGTACTTC.

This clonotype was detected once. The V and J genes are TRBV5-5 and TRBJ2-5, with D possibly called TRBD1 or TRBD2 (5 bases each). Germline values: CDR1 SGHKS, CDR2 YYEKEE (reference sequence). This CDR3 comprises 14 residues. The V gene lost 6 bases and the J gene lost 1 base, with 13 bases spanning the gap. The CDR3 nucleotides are TGTGCCAGCACTAAGAGGGGATCCCAAGAGACCCAGTACTTC. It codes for CASTKRGSQETQYF.

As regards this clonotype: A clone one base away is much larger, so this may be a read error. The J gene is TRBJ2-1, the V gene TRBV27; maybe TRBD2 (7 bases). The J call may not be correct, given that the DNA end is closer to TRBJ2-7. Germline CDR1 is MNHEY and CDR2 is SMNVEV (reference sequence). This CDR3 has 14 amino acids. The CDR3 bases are TGTGCCAGCAAGGGGGGGAGCTCCTACAATGAGCAGTACTTC. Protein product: CASKGGSSYNEQYF.

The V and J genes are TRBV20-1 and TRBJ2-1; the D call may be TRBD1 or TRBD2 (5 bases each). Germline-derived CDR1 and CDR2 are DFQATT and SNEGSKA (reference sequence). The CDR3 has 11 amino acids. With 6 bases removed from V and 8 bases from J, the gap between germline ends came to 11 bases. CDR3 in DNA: TGCAGTGCCGAAAGGGGAGATGAGCAGTTCTTC. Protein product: CSAERGDEQFF.

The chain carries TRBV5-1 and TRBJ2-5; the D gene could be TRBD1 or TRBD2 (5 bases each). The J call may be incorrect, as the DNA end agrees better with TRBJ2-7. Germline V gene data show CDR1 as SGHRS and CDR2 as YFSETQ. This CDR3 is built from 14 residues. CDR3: CASSPGAGTSEQYF. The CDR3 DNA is TGCGCCAGCAGCCCCGGGGCAGGGACCTCCGAGCAGTACTTC.

The chain's CDR3 is CASSEWRNSPLHF. In nucleotides, the CDR3 is TGTGCCAGCAGCGAGTGGAGGAATTCACCCCTCCACTTT. This chain uses TRBV9 with TRBJ1-6; D gene ambiguous. Trimming pared 3 bases from V and 7 bases from J, leaving 8 bases between. CDR3 length: 13 amino acids. The V gene's germline CDR1 is SGDLS and CDR2 YYNGEE.

The CDR3 region is CAWRLYRETGNSPLHF. The CDR3 bases are TGTGCCTGGAGACTTTACAGGGAAACGGGGAATTCACCCCTCCACTTT. The gene calls are TRBV30 and TRBJ1-6; D is perhaps TRBD1 (6 bases). V shed 3 bases and J shed 7 bases, with 19 bases lying between them. The V gene's germline CDR1 is GTSNPN and CDR2 SVGIG (reference sequence). The CDR3 consists of 16 residues.

As DNA, the CDR3 is TGTGCCAGCAGTTACCCCTTCGCCCCTTTACAGGGAAAGGACTATGGCTACACCTTC. Translation gives CASSYPFAPLQGKDYGYTF. J is TRBJ1-2 and V is TRBV6-7, with D possibly TRBD1 on 6 matching bases. TRBV6-7 is designated an ORF whose function remains uncertain. Trimming stripped 2 bases from V and 3 bases from J, with 25 bases between. This CDR3 is built from 19 residues.

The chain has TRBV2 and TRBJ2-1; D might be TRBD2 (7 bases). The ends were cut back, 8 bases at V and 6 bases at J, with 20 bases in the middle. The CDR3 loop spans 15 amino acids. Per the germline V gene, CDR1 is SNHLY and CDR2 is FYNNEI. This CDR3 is CASLRGGARVNEQFF. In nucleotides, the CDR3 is TGTGCCAGCCTGAGAGGGGGGGCGCGGGTCAATGAGCAGTTCTTC.

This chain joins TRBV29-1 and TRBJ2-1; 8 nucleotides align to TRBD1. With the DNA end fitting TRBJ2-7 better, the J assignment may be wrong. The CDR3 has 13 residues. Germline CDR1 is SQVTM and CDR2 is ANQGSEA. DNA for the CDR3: TGCAGCGTCGGACAGGGTTGGTGGAATGAGCAGTACTTC. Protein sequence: CSVGQGWWNEQYF.

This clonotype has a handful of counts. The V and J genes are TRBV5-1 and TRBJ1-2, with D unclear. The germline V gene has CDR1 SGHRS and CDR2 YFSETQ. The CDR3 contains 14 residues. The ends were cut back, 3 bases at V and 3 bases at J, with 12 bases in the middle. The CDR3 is CASSSPAGDYGYTF. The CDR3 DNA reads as TGCGCCAGCAGCTCCCCTGCGGGTGACTATGGCTACACCTTC.